These T cell receptor beta chains were read from a single sample in a study of PD-L1 blockade in urothelial cancer. Clones were sequenced by immunoSEQ multiplex PCR, and TCRdb holds only the in-frame ones, with some missing. The sample lists about 76,000 clones, approximately 90% seen once, with around 0.94% in the top ten. The source material was PBMCs, sampled around atezolizumab (anti-PD-L1) treatment. Source of these receptors: a woman aged 80 or over with urothelial cancer. CDR3s include the opening cysteine and the closing phenylalanine or tryptophan. Fields, in order: D gene, J gene, clone size, V gene, CDR3 protein. The D gene is left open where the match is weak. Some rows have no size entry. The others give once, few or many, or a class for an expanded clone.

d_gene: -; j_gene: TRBJ2-7; abundance: -; v_gene: TRBV4-2; CDR3aa: CASSQDRSKYEQYF
d_gene: TRBD2; j_gene: TRBJ2-1; abundance: once; v_gene: TRBV7-2; CDR3aa: CASTLGPAGAEQFF
d_gene: TRBD1; j_gene: TRBJ2-7; abundance: -; v_gene: TRBV28; CDR3aa: CASSAPLGTGDYEQYF
d_gene: TRBD1; j_gene: TRBJ1-2; abundance: -; v_gene: TRBV11-2; CDR3aa: CASSLGQGRGEGYTF
d_gene: -; j_gene: TRBJ2-7; abundance: -; v_gene: TRBV30; CDR3aa: CAWSGVGQLGSYEQYF
d_gene: -; j_gene: TRBJ2-2; abundance: -; v_gene: TRBV5-1; CDR3aa: CASSLVLGAAGELFF
d_gene: TRBD2; j_gene: TRBJ2-5; abundance: -; v_gene: TRBV27; CDR3aa: CASRGWGAGVETQYF
d_gene: -; j_gene: TRBJ2-1; abundance: -; v_gene: TRBV9; CDR3aa: CASSVELRQSSYNEQFF
d_gene: -; j_gene: TRBJ1-1; abundance: -; v_gene: TRBV7-3; CDR3aa: CASSLGRAEAFF
d_gene: TRBD2; j_gene: TRBJ2-5; abundance: -; v_gene: TRBV9; CDR3aa: CASSARLAGGLETQYF
d_gene: TRBD1; j_gene: TRBJ2-7; abundance: -; v_gene: TRBV28; CDR3aa: CASSYIIGQGLNYEQYF
d_gene: TRBD1; j_gene: TRBJ1-1; abundance: -; v_gene: TRBV14; CDR3aa: CASSPIRQGLAFF
d_gene: TRBD2; j_gene: TRBJ2-2; abundance: -; v_gene: TRBV25-1; CDR3aa: CASTHTSGSNTGELFF
d_gene: TRBD2; j_gene: TRBJ2-7; abundance: -; v_gene: TRBV4-1; CDR3aa: CASSQDPPAGGLEQYF
d_gene: -; j_gene: TRBJ1-1; abundance: -; v_gene: TRBV6-5; CDR3aa: CASSPRGVQGTEAFF
d_gene: TRBD1; j_gene: TRBJ1-2; abundance: -; v_gene: TRBV7-9; CDR3aa: CASSLLQGVNYGYTF
d_gene: -; j_gene: TRBJ1-2; abundance: -; v_gene: TRBV5-4; CDR3aa: CASSLETAHFSTF
d_gene: -; j_gene: TRBJ2-1; abundance: -; v_gene: TRBV28; CDR3aa: CASSVRNEQFF
d_gene: TRBD1; j_gene: TRBJ2-1; abundance: -; v_gene: TRBV5-6; CDR3aa: CASSSPQGVSGNEQFF
d_gene: TRBD1; j_gene: TRBJ2-7; abundance: -; v_gene: TRBV7-3; CDR3aa: CASSTGGVGYEQYF
d_gene: -; j_gene: TRBJ1-1; abundance: few; v_gene: TRBV29-1; CDR3aa: CSVDINTEAFF
d_gene: TRBD2; j_gene: TRBJ2-1; abundance: -; v_gene: TRBV7-2; CDR3aa: CASSFPGLASVNEQFF
d_gene: -; j_gene: TRBJ2-7; abundance: once; v_gene: TRBV5-1; CDR3aa: CASSPDPGLTGEQYF
d_gene: TRBD2; j_gene: TRBJ2-5; abundance: -; v_gene: TRBV7-9; CDR3aa: CASSPQVGLAEETQYF
d_gene: TRBD2; j_gene: TRBJ2-7; abundance: -; v_gene: TRBV29-1; CDR3aa: CSVEGLAGGLSYEQYF
d_gene: -; j_gene: TRBJ2-6; abundance: -; v_gene: TRBV30; CDR3aa: CAWSLGSGSGANVLTF
d_gene: -; j_gene: TRBJ1-3; abundance: few; v_gene: TRBV28; CDR3aa: CASSLSGVGNTIYF
d_gene: TRBD1; j_gene: TRBJ2-7; abundance: -; v_gene: TRBV5-1; CDR3aa: CASSLVGDRSEQYF
d_gene: -; j_gene: TRBJ2-7; abundance: -; v_gene: TRBV11-3; CDR3aa: CASSLVPGDYEQYF
d_gene: -; j_gene: TRBJ1-3; abundance: -; v_gene: TRBV9; CDR3aa: CASSVGGISGNTIYF
d_gene: -; j_gene: TRBJ1-5; abundance: -; v_gene: TRBV19; CDR3aa: CASSIGSRGRNQPQHF
d_gene: -; j_gene: TRBJ2-7; abundance: -; v_gene: TRBV19; CDR3aa: CASSMLAGSYEQYF
d_gene: -; j_gene: TRBJ1-1; abundance: -; v_gene: TRBV5-1; CDR3aa: CASSPGRANTEAFF
d_gene: TRBD1; j_gene: TRBJ1-5; abundance: -; v_gene: TRBV19; CDR3aa: CASSGPGQGPNQPQHF
d_gene: -; j_gene: TRBJ1-5; abundance: -; v_gene: TRBV6-1; CDR3aa: CASSATQGSPQHF
d_gene: TRBD1; j_gene: TRBJ2-7; abundance: -; v_gene: TRBV18; CDR3aa: CASSPGQSYEQYF
d_gene: TRBD1; j_gene: TRBJ2-7; abundance: -; v_gene: TRBV7-2; CDR3aa: CASSLRQGAPYEQYF
d_gene: TRBD2; j_gene: TRBJ2-1; abundance: once; v_gene: TRBV7-3; CDR3aa: CASSSRGTGGLAGISNEQFF
d_gene: -; j_gene: TRBJ1-1; abundance: -; v_gene: TRBV28; CDR3aa: CASSSGGGESTEAFF
d_gene: TRBD1; j_gene: TRBJ1-1; abundance: few; v_gene: TRBV7-3; CDR3aa: CASRTGTARTEAFF
d_gene: -; j_gene: TRBJ1-1; abundance: -; v_gene: TRBV5-1; CDR3aa: CASSLEPGMNTEAFF
d_gene: TRBD1; j_gene: TRBJ1-2; abundance: -; v_gene: TRBV9; CDR3aa: CASTPWDSFNYGYTF
d_gene: -; j_gene: TRBJ2-7; abundance: -; v_gene: TRBV28; CDR3aa: CASSLWSGEQYF
d_gene: TRBD1; j_gene: TRBJ2-5; abundance: -; v_gene: TRBV9; CDR3aa: CASSDQRGPQETQYF
d_gene: -; j_gene: TRBJ2-5; abundance: -; v_gene: TRBV4-2; CDR3aa: CASSQDRSREGEETQYF
d_gene: TRBD2; j_gene: TRBJ2-1; abundance: -; v_gene: TRBV9; CDR3aa: CASSGGLAVNNEQFF
d_gene: TRBD1; j_gene: TRBJ1-1; abundance: -; v_gene: TRBV12-5; CDR3aa: CASGLGQGGEAFF
d_gene: TRBD2; j_gene: TRBJ2-7; abundance: -; v_gene: TRBV6-6; CDR3aa: CASSPSGVPYEQYF
d_gene: TRBD2; j_gene: TRBJ2-1; abundance: -; v_gene: TRBV28; CDR3aa: CASTLSGGSGRRNNEQFF
d_gene: -; j_gene: TRBJ1-1; abundance: -; v_gene: TRBV6-6; CDR3aa: CASLLGHFDSEAFF
d_gene: -; j_gene: TRBJ2-1; abundance: -; v_gene: TRBV7-2; CDR3aa: CASSLDQGMRNEQFF
d_gene: TRBD1; j_gene: TRBJ1-2; abundance: -; v_gene: TRBV25-1; CDR3aa: CASTPIKGAITLYGYTF
d_gene: -; j_gene: TRBJ1-1; abundance: -; v_gene: TRBV6-6; CDR3aa: CASNLRVGGVTEAFF
d_gene: -; j_gene: TRBJ1-5; abundance: -; v_gene: TRBV28; CDR3aa: CASGSGEVGNQPQHF
d_gene: -; j_gene: TRBJ1-1; abundance: -; v_gene: TRBV5-5; CDR3aa: CASSAQGWNTEAFF
d_gene: TRBD1; j_gene: TRBJ1-2; abundance: -; v_gene: TRBV6-5; CDR3aa: CASRPDRGAYGYTF
d_gene: TRBD1; j_gene: TRBJ1-1; abundance: once; v_gene: TRBV7-9; CDR3aa: CASSSGTGRSTEAFF